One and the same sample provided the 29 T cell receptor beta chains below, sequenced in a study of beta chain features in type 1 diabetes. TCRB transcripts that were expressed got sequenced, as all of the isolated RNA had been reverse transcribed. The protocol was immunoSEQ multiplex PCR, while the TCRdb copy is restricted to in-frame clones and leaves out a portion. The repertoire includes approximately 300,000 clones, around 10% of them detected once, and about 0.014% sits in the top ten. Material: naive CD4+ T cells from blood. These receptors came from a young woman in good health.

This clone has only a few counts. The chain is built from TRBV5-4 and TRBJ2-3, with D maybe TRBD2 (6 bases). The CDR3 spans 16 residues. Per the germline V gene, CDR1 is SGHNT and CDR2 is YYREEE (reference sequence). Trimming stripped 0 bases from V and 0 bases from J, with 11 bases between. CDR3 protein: CASSLGVAVSTDTQYF. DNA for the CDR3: TGTGCCAGCAGCTTGGGGGTAGCGGTAAGCACAGATACGCAGTATTTT.

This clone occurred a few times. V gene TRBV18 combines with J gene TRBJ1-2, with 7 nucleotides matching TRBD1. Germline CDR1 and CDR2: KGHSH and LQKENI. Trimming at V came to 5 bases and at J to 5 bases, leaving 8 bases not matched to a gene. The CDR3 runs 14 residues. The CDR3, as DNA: TGTGCCAGCTCAGCGGGACAGACTCCTTATGGCTACACCTTC. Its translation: CASSAGQTPYGYTF.

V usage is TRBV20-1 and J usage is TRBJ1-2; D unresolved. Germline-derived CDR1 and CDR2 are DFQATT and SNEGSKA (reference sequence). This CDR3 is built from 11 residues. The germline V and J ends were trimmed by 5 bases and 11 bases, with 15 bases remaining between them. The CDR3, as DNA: TGCAGTGCTTACAGTCTTCCCTGGTACACCTTC. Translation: CSAYSLPWYTF.

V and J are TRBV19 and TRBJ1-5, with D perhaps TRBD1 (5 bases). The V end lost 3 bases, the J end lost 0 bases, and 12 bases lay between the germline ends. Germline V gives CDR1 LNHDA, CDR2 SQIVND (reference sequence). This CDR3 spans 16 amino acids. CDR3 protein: CASSIGRTYSNQPQHF. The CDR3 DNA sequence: TGTGCCAGTAGTATCGGCAGGACATATAGCAATCAGCCCCAGCATTTT.

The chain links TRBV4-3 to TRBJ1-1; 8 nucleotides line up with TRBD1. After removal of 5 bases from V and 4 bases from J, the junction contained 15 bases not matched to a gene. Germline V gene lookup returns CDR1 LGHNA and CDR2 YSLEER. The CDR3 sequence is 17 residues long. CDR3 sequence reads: CASSVRTGNVLSTEAFF. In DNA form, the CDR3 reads TGCGCCAGCAGCGTCCGGACAGGGAACGTCTTGAGCACTGAAGCTTTCTTT.

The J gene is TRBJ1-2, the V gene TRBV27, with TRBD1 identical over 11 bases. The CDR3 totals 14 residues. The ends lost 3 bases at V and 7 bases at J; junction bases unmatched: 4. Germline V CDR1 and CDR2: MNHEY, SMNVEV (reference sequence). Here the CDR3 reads CASSFLGQGAGYTF. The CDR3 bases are TGTGCCAGCAGTTTCCTTGGACAGGGGGCTGGCTACACCTTC.

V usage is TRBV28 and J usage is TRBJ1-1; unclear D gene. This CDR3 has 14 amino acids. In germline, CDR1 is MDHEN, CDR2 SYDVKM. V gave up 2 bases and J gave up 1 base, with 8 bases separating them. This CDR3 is CASSLVGRNTEAFF. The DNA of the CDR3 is TGTGCCAGCAGTTTAGTGGGCCGGAACACTGAAGCTTTCTTT.

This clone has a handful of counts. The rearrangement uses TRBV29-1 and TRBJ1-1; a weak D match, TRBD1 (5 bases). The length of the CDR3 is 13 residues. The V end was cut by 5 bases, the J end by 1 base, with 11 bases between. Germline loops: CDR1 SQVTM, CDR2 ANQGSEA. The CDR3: CSVRQTENTEAFF. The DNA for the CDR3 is TGCAGCGTTCGACAGACAGAGAACACTGAAGCTTTCTTT.

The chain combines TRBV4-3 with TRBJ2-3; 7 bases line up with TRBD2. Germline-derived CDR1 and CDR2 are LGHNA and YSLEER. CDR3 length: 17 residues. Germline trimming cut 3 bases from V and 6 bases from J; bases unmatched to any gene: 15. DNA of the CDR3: TGCGCCAGCAGCCAGGGGAGGGGAACGGGAGTTACGGATACGCAGTATTTT. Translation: CASSQGRGTGVTDTQYF.

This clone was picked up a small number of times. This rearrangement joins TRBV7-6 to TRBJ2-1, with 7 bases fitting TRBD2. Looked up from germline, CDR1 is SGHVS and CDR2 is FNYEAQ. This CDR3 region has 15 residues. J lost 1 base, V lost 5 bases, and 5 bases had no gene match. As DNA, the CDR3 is TGTGCCAGCAGCCCCACGGGGGGTTCCTACAATGAGCAGTTCTTC. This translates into CASSPTGGSYNEQFF.

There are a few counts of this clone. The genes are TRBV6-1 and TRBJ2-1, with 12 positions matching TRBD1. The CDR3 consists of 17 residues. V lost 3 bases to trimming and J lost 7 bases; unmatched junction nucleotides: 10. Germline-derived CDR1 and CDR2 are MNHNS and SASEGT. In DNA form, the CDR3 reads TGTGCCAGCAGTGATGGGGTGGGACAGGGGGCCAAGAATGAGCAGTTCTTC. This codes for CASSDGVGQGAKNEQFF.

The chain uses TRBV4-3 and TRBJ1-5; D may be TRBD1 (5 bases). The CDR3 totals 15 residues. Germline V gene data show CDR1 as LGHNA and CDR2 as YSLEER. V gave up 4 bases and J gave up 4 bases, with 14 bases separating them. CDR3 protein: CASSRDFGGNQPQHF. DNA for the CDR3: TGCGCCAGCAGCCGGGACTTTGGTGGGAATCAGCCCCAGCATTTT.

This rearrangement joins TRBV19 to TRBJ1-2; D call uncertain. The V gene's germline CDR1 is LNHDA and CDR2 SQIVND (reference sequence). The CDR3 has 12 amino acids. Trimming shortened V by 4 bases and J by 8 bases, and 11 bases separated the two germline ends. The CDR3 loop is CASSRREDGYTF. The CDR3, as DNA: TGTGCCAGTAGTAGGAGGGAAGACGGCTACACCTTC.

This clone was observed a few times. CDR3 loop: CAWRARDREAFF. CDR3 coding DNA: TGTGCCTGGAGGGCGAGAGACAGGGAAGCTTTCTTT. The chain employs TRBV30 and TRBJ1-1, with D tentatively TRBD1 (6 bases). Trimming took off 3 bases at V and 8 bases at J, with 13 bases between the two ends. CDR1 and CDR2 (germline): GTSNPN, SVGIG (reference sequence). CDR3 length: 12 amino acids.

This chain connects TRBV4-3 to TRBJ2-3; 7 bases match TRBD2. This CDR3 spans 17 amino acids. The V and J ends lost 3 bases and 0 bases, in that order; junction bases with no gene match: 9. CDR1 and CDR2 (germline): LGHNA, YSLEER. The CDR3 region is CASSHYRLADSTDTQYF. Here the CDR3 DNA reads TGCGCCAGCAGCCACTACAGACTAGCTGATAGCACAGATACGCAGTATTTT.

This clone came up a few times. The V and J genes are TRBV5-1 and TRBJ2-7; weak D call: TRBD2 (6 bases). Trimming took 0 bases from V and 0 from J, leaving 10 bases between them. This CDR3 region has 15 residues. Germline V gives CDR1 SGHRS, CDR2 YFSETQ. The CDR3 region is CASSLGGTDSYEQYF. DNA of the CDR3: TGCGCCAGCAGCTTGGGCGGGACCGACTCCTACGAGCAGTACTTC.

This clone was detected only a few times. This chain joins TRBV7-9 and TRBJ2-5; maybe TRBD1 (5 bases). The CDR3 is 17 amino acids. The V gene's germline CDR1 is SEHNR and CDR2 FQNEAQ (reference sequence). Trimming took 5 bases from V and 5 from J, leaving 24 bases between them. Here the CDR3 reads CASSPFGHRNGKETQYF. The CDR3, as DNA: TGTGCCAGCAGCCCTTTCGGACACCGAAATGGCAAGGAGACCCAGTACTTC.

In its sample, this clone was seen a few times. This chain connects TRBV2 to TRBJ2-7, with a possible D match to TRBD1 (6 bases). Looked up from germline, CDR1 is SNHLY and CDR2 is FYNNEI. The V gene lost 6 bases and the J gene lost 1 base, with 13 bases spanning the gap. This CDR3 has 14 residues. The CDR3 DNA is TGTGCCAGCAGAGCCAGGGGATCATCCTACGAGCAGTACTTC. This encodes CASRARGSSYEQYF.

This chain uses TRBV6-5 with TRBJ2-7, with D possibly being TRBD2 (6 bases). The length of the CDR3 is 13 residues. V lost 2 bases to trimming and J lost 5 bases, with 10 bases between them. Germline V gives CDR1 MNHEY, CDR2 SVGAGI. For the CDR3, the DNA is TGTGCCAGCAGTTACCGTCGGGGGAACGAGCAGTACTTC. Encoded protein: CASSYRRGNEQYF.

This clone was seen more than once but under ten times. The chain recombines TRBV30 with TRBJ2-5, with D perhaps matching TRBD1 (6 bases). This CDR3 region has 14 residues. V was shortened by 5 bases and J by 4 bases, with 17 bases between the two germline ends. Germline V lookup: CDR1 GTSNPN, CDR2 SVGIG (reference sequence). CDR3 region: CAWDQLGTRETQYF. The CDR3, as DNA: TGTGCCTGGGACCAACTCGGGACAAGAGAGACCCAGTACTTC.

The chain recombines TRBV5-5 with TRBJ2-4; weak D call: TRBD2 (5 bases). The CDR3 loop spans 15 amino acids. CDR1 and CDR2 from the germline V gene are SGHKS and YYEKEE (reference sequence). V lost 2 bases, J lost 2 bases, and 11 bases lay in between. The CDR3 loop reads CASSLGWETKNIQYF. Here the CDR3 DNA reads TGTGCCAGCAGCTTAGGGTGGGAGACCAAAAACATTCAGTACTTC.

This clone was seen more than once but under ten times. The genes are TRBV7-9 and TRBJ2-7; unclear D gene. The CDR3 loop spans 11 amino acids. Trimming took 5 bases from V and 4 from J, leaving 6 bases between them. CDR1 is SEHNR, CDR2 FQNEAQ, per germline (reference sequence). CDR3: CASSPGYEQYF. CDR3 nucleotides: TGTGCCAGCAGCCCAGGTTACGAGCAGTACTTC.

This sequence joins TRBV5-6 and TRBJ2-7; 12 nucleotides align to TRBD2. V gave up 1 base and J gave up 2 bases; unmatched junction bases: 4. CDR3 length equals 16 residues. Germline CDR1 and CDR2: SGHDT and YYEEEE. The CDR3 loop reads CASSLWGLAGTYEQYF. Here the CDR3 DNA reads TGTGCCAGCAGCTTGTGGGGACTAGCGGGCACCTACGAGCAGTACTTC.

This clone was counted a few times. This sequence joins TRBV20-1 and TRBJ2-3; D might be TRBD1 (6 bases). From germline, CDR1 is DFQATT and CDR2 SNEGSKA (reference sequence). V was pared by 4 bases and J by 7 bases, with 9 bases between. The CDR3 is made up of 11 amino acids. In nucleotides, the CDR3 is TGCAGTGCTACACAGGGAAATACGCAGTATTTT. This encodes CSATQGNTQYF.

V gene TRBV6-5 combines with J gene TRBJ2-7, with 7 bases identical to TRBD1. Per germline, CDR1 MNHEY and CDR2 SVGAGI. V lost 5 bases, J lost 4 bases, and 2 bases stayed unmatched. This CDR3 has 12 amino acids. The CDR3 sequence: CASSEQGYEQYF. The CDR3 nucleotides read TGTGCCAGCAGTGAACAGGGGTACGAGCAGTACTTC.

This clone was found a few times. The CDR3 DNA sequence: TGTGCCACCAGCAGAGGCCGCGGACTGAACCAAAACATTCAGTACTTC. Protein: CATSRGRGLNQNIQYF. The chain uses TRBV15 and TRBJ2-4; D perhaps matches TRBD2 (5 bases). Looked up from germline, CDR1 is LNHNV and CDR2 is YYDKDF (reference sequence). This CDR3 contains 16 residues. Trimming cost V 1 base and J 5 bases, with 15 bases left between them.

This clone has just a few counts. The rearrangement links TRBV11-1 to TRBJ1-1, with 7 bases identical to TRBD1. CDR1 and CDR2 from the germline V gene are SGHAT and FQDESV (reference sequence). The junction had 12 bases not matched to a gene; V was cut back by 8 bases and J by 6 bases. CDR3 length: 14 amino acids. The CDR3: CASGSTGARSEAFF. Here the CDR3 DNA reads TGTGCCAGCGGTTCTACAGGGGCGCGGTCTGAAGCTTTCTTT.

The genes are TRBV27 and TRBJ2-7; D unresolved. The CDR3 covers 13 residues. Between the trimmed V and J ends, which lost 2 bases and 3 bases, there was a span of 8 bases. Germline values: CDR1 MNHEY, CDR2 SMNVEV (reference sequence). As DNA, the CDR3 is TGTGCCAGCAGTTTAAACTTCAACTACGAGCAGTACTTC. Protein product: CASSLNFNYEQYF.

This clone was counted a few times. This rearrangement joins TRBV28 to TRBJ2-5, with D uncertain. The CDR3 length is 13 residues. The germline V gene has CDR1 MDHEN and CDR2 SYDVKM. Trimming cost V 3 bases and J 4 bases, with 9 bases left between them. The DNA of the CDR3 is TGTGCCAGCAGTTTGGCCAGCGTAGAGACCCAGTACTTC. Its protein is CASSLASVETQYF.